The 5 T cell receptor beta chains in this list originate from one sample, sequenced in a study of shared clonotypes between healthy human individuals. The repertoire was sequenced with immunoSEQ multiplex PCR; TCRdb's copy has only in-frame clones and lacks some. The sample gives 2 million to 3 million clones, roughly 93% of which show up once; roughly 0.39% is in the top ten. What was sequenced was naive CD4+ T cells from PBMCs. Subset in this sample: CD45RA+ positively selected. Receptors were obtained from a man younger than 35 in good health. Some clones in this sample may be carry-over from other donors' samples.

The genes are TRBV7-2 and TRBJ1-1; 10 bases agree with TRBD1. V gave up 5 bases and J gave up 5 bases; unmatched junction bases: 5. CDR1 SGHTA and CDR2 FQGNSA come from the germline V gene. The CDR3 length is 14 residues. DNA for the CDR3: TGTGCCAGCAGCCGACAGGGGGCCGCGACTGAAGCTTTCTTT. It codes for CASSRQGAATEAFF. Filled out from reference TRBV7-2 and TRBJ1-1, the complete variable domain reads GAGVSQSPSNKVTEKGKDVELRCDPISGHTALYWYRQSLGQGLEFLIYFQGNSAPDKSGLPSDRFSAERTGGSVSTLTIQRTQQEDSAVYLCASSRQGAATEAFFGQGTRLTVV.

The chain joins TRBV30 to TRBJ1-5, with 10 bases lining up with TRBD1. In germline, CDR1 is GTSNPN, CDR2 SVGIG (reference sequence). V was pared by 3 bases and J by 4 bases, with 12 bases of the junction left unmatched. This CDR3 contains 17 residues. CDR3 sequence: CAWSHRDRGSGNQPQHF. For the CDR3, the DNA is TGTGCCTGGAGCCACCGGGACAGGGGATCGGGTAATCAGCCCCAGCATTTT.

This chain connects TRBV5-1 to TRBJ1-4; D possibly corresponds to TRBD1 (5 bases). Trimming pared 4 bases from V and 6 bases from J, leaving 19 bases between. Germline lookup yields CDR1 SGHRS and CDR2 YFSETQ. The CDR3 has 16 amino acids. The DNA for the CDR3 is TGCGCCAGCAGCGCCGCCGGGAGGGGCTCCGATGAAAAACTGTTTTTT. Amino acid sequence: CASSAAGRGSDEKLFF.

The rearrangement links TRBV28 to TRBJ1-5; no clear D gene. Germline CDR1 is MDHEN and CDR2 is SYDVKM. The length of the CDR3 is 13 residues. The V end was cut by 2 bases, the J end by 7 bases, with 9 bases between. The CDR3 reads CASSLAGYQPQHF. The CDR3 nucleotides are TGTGCCAGCAGTTTAGCAGGTTACCAGCCCCAGCATTTT.

As DNA, the CDR3 is TGTGCCAGCAGGCCGGATACAGGGGATAGTCAGCCCCAGCATTTT. This sequence encodes CASRPDTGDSQPQHF. The chain uses TRBV2 and TRBJ1-5, with 7 bases aligning to TRBD1. Germline trimming cut 6 bases from V and 6 bases from J; bases unmatched to any gene: 11. Looked up from germline, CDR1 is SNHLY and CDR2 is FYNNEI. The CDR3 is 15 amino acids.